These T cell receptor beta chains were read from a single sample in a study of blood T cell repertoires in COVID-19. The table came from immunoSEQ multiplex PCR; TCRdb's copy has only in-frame clones and leaves some out. Among fewer than 80,000 clones listed, around 86% were seen once. The material sequenced was peripheral blood. Source of these receptors: a young man with acute or convalescent COVID-19. Each CDR3 is given with its conserved first and last residue. A D gene is named only where the DNA matches it firmly. Expanded clones get a size class; other rows say once, few or many, or leave the size out.

j_gene: TRBJ1-1; v_gene: TRBV7-3; d_gene: -; abundance: once; CDR3aa: CASSSRMNTEAFF; CDR3nt: TGTGCCAGCAGCTCCAGGATGAACACTGAAGCTTTCTTT
j_gene: TRBJ1-1; v_gene: TRBV5-5; d_gene: TRBD1; abundance: -; CDR3aa: CASSLYRGHTEAFF; CDR3nt: TGTGCCAGCAGCTTATACAGGGGGCACACTGAAGCTTTCTTT
j_gene: TRBJ2-3; v_gene: TRBV7-9; d_gene: -; abundance: -; CDR3aa: CASSLFDLAKDTQYF; CDR3nt: TGTGCCAGCAGCTTATTTGATCTAGCTAAAGATACGCAGTATTTT
j_gene: TRBJ1-4; v_gene: TRBV3-1/TRBV3-2; d_gene: -; abundance: -; CDR3aa: CASSRLYEKLFF; CDR3nt: TGTGCCAGCAGCCGTCTTTATGAAAAACTGTTTTTT
j_gene: TRBJ2-5; v_gene: TRBV5-1; d_gene: -; abundance: -; CDR3aa: CASSLVPRVQETQYF; CDR3nt: TGCGCCAGCAGCTTGGTTCCCAGGGTGCAAGAGACCCAGTACTTC
j_gene: TRBJ1-2; v_gene: TRBV24-1; d_gene: TRBD1; abundance: once; CDR3aa: CATSDSLGTGNGYTF; CDR3nt: TGTGCCACCAGTGATTCTTTAGGGACAGGGAATGGCTACACCTTC
j_gene: TRBJ2-1; v_gene: TRBV7-9; d_gene: TRBD2; abundance: -; CDR3aa: CASSLVMGLAGNNEQFF; CDR3nt: TGTGCCAGCAGCTTAGTCATGGGACTAGCGGGAAACAATGAGCAGTTCTTC
j_gene: TRBJ1-4; v_gene: TRBV5-5; d_gene: -; abundance: -; CDR3aa: CASSPQGYPNEKLFF; CDR3nt: TGTGCCAGCAGCCCCCAGGGGTACCCCAATGAAAAACTGTTTTTT
j_gene: TRBJ1-2; v_gene: TRBV2; d_gene: -; abundance: -; CDR3aa: CASSEYRGNYGYTF; CDR3nt: TGTGCCAGCAGTGAATACCGAGGCAACTATGGCTACACCTTC
j_gene: TRBJ2-1; v_gene: TRBV11-2; d_gene: TRBD1; abundance: -; CDR3aa: CASSLVAPGTGINEQFF; CDR3nt: TGTGCCAGCAGCTTAGTCGCCCCCGGGACAGGGATTAATGAGCAGTTCTTC
j_gene: TRBJ1-3; v_gene: TRBV3-1/TRBV3-2; d_gene: -; abundance: once; CDR3aa: CASSPYRDGSGNTIYF; CDR3nt: TGTGCCAGCAGCCCCTACAGGGACGGATCGGGAAACACCATATATTTT
j_gene: TRBJ2-5; v_gene: TRBV11-2; d_gene: -; abundance: -; CDR3aa: CASSLDWARETQYF; CDR3nt: TGTGCCAGCAGCTTAGATTGGGCCCGGGAGACCCAGTACTTC
j_gene: TRBJ2-5; v_gene: TRBV11-1; d_gene: -; abundance: -; CDR3aa: CASTPTRGETQYF; CDR3nt: TGTGCCAGCACCCCAACAAGGGGAGAGACCCAGTACTTC
j_gene: TRBJ1-6; v_gene: TRBV30; d_gene: -; abundance: -; CDR3aa: CAWTLPGSDSPLHF; CDR3nt: TGTGCCTGGACCCTACCGGGTTCCGATTCACCCCTCCACTTT
j_gene: TRBJ1-3; v_gene: TRBV11-2; d_gene: TRBD1; abundance: -; CDR3aa: CASRRTGRGNTIYF; CDR3nt: TGTGCCAGCAGACGGACAGGGAGAGGAAACACCATATATTTT
j_gene: TRBJ2-7; v_gene: TRBV5-1; d_gene: -; abundance: -; CDR3aa: CASSLSRTDSHPYEQYF; CDR3nt: TGCGCCAGCAGCTTGTCCCGGACGGACAGTCATCCCTACGAGCAGTACTTC
j_gene: TRBJ1-2; v_gene: TRBV29-1; d_gene: TRBD1; abundance: -; CDR3aa: CSVGPGTGIYGYTF; CDR3nt: TGCAGCGTTGGGCCGGGGACAGGGATTTATGGCTACACCTTC
j_gene: TRBJ1-1; v_gene: TRBV9; d_gene: TRBD1; abundance: -; CDR3aa: CASSVATGAEASTEAFF; CDR3nt: TGTGCCAGCAGCGTAGCAACAGGGGCTGAAGCCAGCACTGAAGCTTTCTTT
j_gene: TRBJ1-1; v_gene: TRBV2; d_gene: -; abundance: -; CDR3aa: CASSTGSNTEAFF; CDR3nt: TGTGCCAGCAGTACAGGGTCGAACACTGAAGCTTTCTTT
j_gene: TRBJ1-6; v_gene: TRBV7-2; d_gene: -; abundance: -; CDR3aa: CASSLYSYNSPLHF; CDR3nt: TGTGCCAGCAGCTTGTACTCCTATAATTCACCCCTCCACTTT
j_gene: TRBJ1-1; v_gene: TRBV3-1/TRBV3-2; d_gene: TRBD1; abundance: -; CDR3aa: CASSPNIGTGPLNTEAFF; CDR3nt: TGTGCCAGCAGCCCCAACATCGGGACAGGGCCCTTGAACACTGAAGCTTTCTTT
j_gene: TRBJ1-4; v_gene: TRBV7-2; d_gene: TRBD1; abundance: -; CDR3aa: CASSGGQGFGEKLFF; CDR3nt: TGTGCCAGCAGCGGAGGACAGGGGTTTGGTGAAAAACTGTTTTTT
j_gene: TRBJ1-4; v_gene: TRBV7-2; d_gene: -; abundance: -; CDR3aa: CASSSRQGGEKLFF; CDR3nt: TGTGCCAGCAGCTCCCGCCAGGGAGGGGAAAAACTGTTTTTT
j_gene: TRBJ1-2; v_gene: TRBV2; d_gene: TRBD1; abundance: -; CDR3aa: CASSEQGQGASGYTF; CDR3nt: TGTGCCAGCAGTGAGCAGGGACAGGGGGCAAGTGGCTACACCTTC
j_gene: TRBJ2-5; v_gene: TRBV29-1; d_gene: TRBD2; abundance: -; CDR3aa: CSARGGQETQYF; CDR3nt: TGCAGCGCCCGGGGGGGCCAAGAGACCCAGTACTTC